Here is one T cell receptor (beta chain) with its context. Its cognate antigen has yet to be identified. It has no much larger one-base neighbor in the sample; base qualities were not kept. CDR1 SGHVS and CDR2 FQNEAQ were looked up in the germline V gene. V is cut back by 1 base and J by 3 bases, with 4 bases in the junction unmatched. Inclusive of the bounding cysteine and phenylalanine, the CDR3 is 15 residues long. Solely the CDR3 DNA is kept, with 45 bases framed from the first base. The data were taken from a study of blood T cell repertoires in COVID-19 (dated by TCRdb to 2020 to 2021). In the study overall: Collaborator samples came from the United States, Italy and Spain and covered acute and convalescent phases of COVID-19. The prospective study material was composed of cDNA or gDNA derived from T cells, B-cell-depleted T cells, or PBMCs. Subjects who had been exposed to COVID-19, were actively infected with it, or had recovered from it provided the deeply sampled blood TCRbeta repertoires that made up the dataset. A freely available public database, intended as a resource for researchers studying the immune response to SARS-CoV-2, is where the repertoires were released. Samples were obtained from the ongoing ImmuneRACE study (first 160 participants) and from 950 to 1,500 subjects provided by 6 global collaborators. Nearly every sample came with metadata listing a de-identified subject ID, COVID-19 status, age in years and sex. Where HLA class I and class II types were available, the types were taken from metadata supplied by the sample provider, not from assay-based typing.

TCRbeta CDR3 regions were amplified from genomic DNA by means of the immunoSEQ Assay, a bias-controlled multiplex PCR. The source study handled its data this way. The number of nucleated cells in each sample was estimated by amplification of reference gene primers within the assay. To quantify the absolute abundance of each unique TCRbeta CDR3 rearrangement, sequence reads were collapsed and filtered. For each sample, productive Simpson clonality was calculated as the square root of Simpson's diversity index over productive rearrangements. TCRdb took this table from immuneACCESS and kept in-frame rearrangements with V and J called. Such tables lack part of the clones; where checked against another copy, unresolved V genes explain under half of the gap, and the rest is unexplained. Clone size and the V and J calls come from that table; the DNA yielded D and trimming. The sample table lists approximately 290,000 clones, approximately 83% of them with a count of one. The top ten clonotypes cover about 4.1% of the sample.

What the authors observed across the whole study: The amount of clinical and demographic metadata varied by source and participant and was provided uncurated.

In the prospective study, participants were roughly 18 to 89 years old, resided in approximately 22 geographic areas of the United States, and were enrolled through a virtual design. To assign participants to cohorts, the prospective study relied on clinical history that participants themselves reported in a screening survey and a study questionnaire. Recovered participants in ImmuneRACE Cohort 3 were defined as having two consecutive negative NP/OP PCR tests, clearance from a healthcare professional, or resolution of symptoms. In the prospective study, whole blood, serum and a nasopharyngeal or oropharyngeal swab were collected from each participant by mobile phlebotomists. Prospective study participants could optionally give additional blood draws and questionnaires over a 2-month period. Blood samples from the prospective study were shipped frozen or at room temperature prior to DNA extraction.

This clonotype was sampled from a woman in her twenties or thirties who had recovered from COVID-19. The sequencing sample was made of PBMCs or T cells enriched from blood (not recorded which). The rearrangement combines TRBV7-8 with TRBJ2-5; TRBD2 lines up with 8 middle nucleotides. The CDR3 reads CASSLVPAGEETQYF. The DNA sequence is given as TGTGCCAGCAGCTTAGTTCCAGCGGGAGAAGAGACCCAGTACTTC. With the rest looked up from the reference TRBV7-8 and TRBJ2-5 genes rather than sequenced, the full variable domain is GAGVSQSPRYKVAKRGQDVALRCDPISGHVSLFWYQQALGQGPEFLTYFQNEAQLDKSGLPSDRFFAERPEGSVSTLKIQRTQQEDSAVYLCASSLVPAGEETQYFGPGTRLLVL.